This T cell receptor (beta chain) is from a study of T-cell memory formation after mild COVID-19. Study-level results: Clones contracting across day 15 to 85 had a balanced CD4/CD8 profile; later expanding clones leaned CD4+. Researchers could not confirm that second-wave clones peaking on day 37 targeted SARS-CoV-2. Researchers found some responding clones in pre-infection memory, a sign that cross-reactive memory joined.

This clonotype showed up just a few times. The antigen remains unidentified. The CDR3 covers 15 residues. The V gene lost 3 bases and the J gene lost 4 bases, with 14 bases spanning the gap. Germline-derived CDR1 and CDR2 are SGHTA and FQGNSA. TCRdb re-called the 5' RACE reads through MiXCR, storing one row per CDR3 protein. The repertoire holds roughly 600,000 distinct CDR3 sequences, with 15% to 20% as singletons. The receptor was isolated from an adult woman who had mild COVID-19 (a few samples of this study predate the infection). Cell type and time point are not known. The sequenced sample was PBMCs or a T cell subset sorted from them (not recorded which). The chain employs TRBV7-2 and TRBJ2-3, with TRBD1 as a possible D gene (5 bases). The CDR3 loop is CASSLGIGAADTQYF. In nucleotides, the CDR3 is TGTGCCAGCAGCTTGGGGATAGGGGCTGCAGATACGCAGTATTTT.